Listed below are T cell receptor beta chains from one sample, sequenced in a study of T cell responses to AZD1222 COVID-19 vaccine. Measured with immunoSEQ multiplex PCR; TCRdb has only the in-frame clones, and not every one. The sample includes roughly 150,000 clones, roughly 88% of them seen just once. The source material was peripheral blood, sampled 28 days after the second AZD1222 dose. These receptors all stem from an adult who received the AZD1222 COVID-19 vaccine. The CDR3 runs from the conserved cysteine through the conserved F or W. The D gene is left open where the match is weak. Clone size is given for some rows only: seen once, a few or many times, or a class if the clone is expanded.

CDR3aa: CSVEGGQGGGYTF; CDR3nt: TGCAGCGTTGAAGGTGGACAGGGGGGTGGCTACACCTTC; v_gene: TRBV29-1; d_gene: TRBD1; len: 13; abundance: NA; j_gene: TRBJ1-2
CDR3aa: CASRLRDRGSDGYTF; CDR3nt: TGTGCCAGCAGGCTTAGGGACAGGGGGAGCGATGGCTACACCTTC; v_gene: TRBV6-5; d_gene: TRBD1; len: 15; abundance: NA; j_gene: TRBJ1-2
CDR3aa: CASRQTGSGNTIYF; CDR3nt: TGTGCCAGCAGACAGACAGGGTCTGGAAACACCATATATTTT; v_gene: TRBV27; d_gene: TRBD1; len: 14; abundance: NA; j_gene: TRBJ1-3
CDR3aa: CASSYSRAPTDTQYF; CDR3nt: TGTGCCAGCAGTTACTCACGGGCCCCAACAGATACGCAGTATTTT; v_gene: TRBV6-5; d_gene: NA; len: 15; abundance: NA; j_gene: TRBJ2-3
CDR3aa: CAISERFPQALGNTIYF; CDR3nt: TGTGCCATCAGTGAAAGATTCCCACAGGCCCTCGGAAACACCATATATTTT; v_gene: TRBV10-3; d_gene: NA; len: 17; abundance: NA; j_gene: TRBJ1-3
CDR3aa: CASSLPALSTLHF; CDR3nt: TGTGCCAGCAGCTTGCCAGCTTTGAGTACCCTCCACTTT; v_gene: TRBV7-9; d_gene: NA; len: 13; abundance: once; j_gene: TRBJ1-6
CDR3aa: CASSGSWLNSPLHF; CDR3nt: TGTGCCAGCAGCGGTAGTTGGCTGAATTCACCCCTCCACTTT; v_gene: TRBV27; d_gene: NA; len: 14; abundance: NA; j_gene: TRBJ1-6
CDR3aa: CASLFQGAQNTEAFF; CDR3nt: TGTGCCAGCCTATTCCAGGGGGCGCAGAACACTGAAGCTTTCTTT; v_gene: TRBV5-6; d_gene: TRBD1; len: 15; abundance: NA; j_gene: TRBJ1-1
CDR3aa: CASSPDRGPYSAGNTIYF; CDR3nt: TGTGCCAGCTCACCGGACAGGGGGCCCTATTCGGCTGGAAACACCATATATTTT; v_gene: TRBV18; d_gene: TRBD1; len: 18; abundance: NA; j_gene: TRBJ1-3
CDR3aa: CASSVEGGSYNEQFF; CDR3nt: TGTGCCAGCAGCGTAGAGGGAGGGTCCTACAATGAGCAGTTCTTC; v_gene: TRBV9; d_gene: TRBD2; len: 15; abundance: NA; j_gene: TRBJ2-1
CDR3aa: CASSLDGGTGVVNEQFF; CDR3nt: TGTGCCAGCAGCTTAGATGGGGGTACGGGAGTGGTAAATGAGCAGTTCTTC; v_gene: TRBV11-3; d_gene: NA; len: 17; abundance: once; j_gene: TRBJ2-1
CDR3aa: CASSYTPTGATNEKLFF; CDR3nt: TGCGCCAGCAGCTACACCCCTACCGGGGCGACTAATGAAAAACTGTTTTTT; v_gene: TRBV5-1; d_gene: NA; len: 17; abundance: NA; j_gene: TRBJ1-4
CDR3aa: CASSLVSAAGNTIYF; CDR3nt: TGCGCCAGCAGCTTGGTTTCCGCCGCTGGAAACACCATATATTTT; v_gene: TRBV5-1; d_gene: NA; len: 15; abundance: NA; j_gene: TRBJ1-3
CDR3aa: CASRPPGLAATDTQYF; CDR3nt: TGTGCCAGCAGACCACCGGGACTAGCGGCAACAGATACGCAGTATTTT; v_gene: TRBV21-1; d_gene: NA; len: 16; abundance: NA; j_gene: TRBJ2-3
CDR3aa: CASSRQGTYEQYF; CDR3nt: TGTGCCAGCAGTCGACAGGGAACCTACGAGCAGTACTTC; v_gene: TRBV5-6; d_gene: TRBD1; len: 13; abundance: NA; j_gene: TRBJ2-7
CDR3aa: CASSWGVNEKLFF; CDR3nt: TGTGCCAGTAGTTGGGGAGTAAATGAAAAACTGTTTTTT; v_gene: TRBV19; d_gene: NA; len: 13; abundance: NA; j_gene: TRBJ1-4
CDR3aa: CASSENFGGGRLDTQYF; CDR3nt: TGTGCCAGCAGTGAAAATTTTGGGGGAGGACGTTTGGATACGCAGTATTTT; v_gene: TRBV6-1; d_gene: NA; len: 17; abundance: NA; j_gene: TRBJ2-3
CDR3aa: CASSSGNYGYTF; CDR3nt: TGTGCCAGCAGCTCCGGAAACTATGGCTACACCTTC; v_gene: TRBV11-2; d_gene: NA; len: 12; abundance: NA; j_gene: TRBJ1-2
CDR3aa: CASSFQGQGFYEQYF; CDR3nt: TGTGCCAGCAGCTTCCAGGGACAGGGTTTTTACGAGCAGTACTTC; v_gene: TRBV7-8; d_gene: TRBD1; len: 15; abundance: NA; j_gene: TRBJ2-7
CDR3aa: CASQERGVQETQYF; CDR3nt: TGTGCCAGTCAGGAACGGGGGGTCCAAGAGACCCAGTACTTC; v_gene: TRBV19; d_gene: TRBD2; len: 14; abundance: NA; j_gene: TRBJ2-5
CDR3aa: CASSLRSEQETQYF; CDR3nt: TGTGCCAGCAGCTTGAGGAGCGAACAAGAGACCCAGTACTTC; v_gene: TRBV5-4; d_gene: NA; len: 14; abundance: NA; j_gene: TRBJ2-5
CDR3aa: CASSQVNRGNTIYF; CDR3nt: TGTGCCAGCAGCCAAGTCAACAGGGGGAACACCATATATTTT; v_gene: TRBV14; d_gene: TRBD1; len: 14; abundance: NA; j_gene: TRBJ1-3
CDR3aa: CASSPQGNTEAFF; CDR3nt: TGTGCCAGCTCACCTCAGGGTAACACTGAAGCTTTCTTT; v_gene: TRBV18; d_gene: NA; len: 13; abundance: NA; j_gene: TRBJ1-1
CDR3aa: CASSQDHRQGSLSNQPQHF; CDR3nt: TGTGCCAGCAGCCAAGACCACAGGCAGGGTTCCCTTAGCAATCAGCCCCAGCATTTT; v_gene: TRBV4-2; d_gene: NA; len: 19; abundance: NA; j_gene: TRBJ1-5
CDR3aa: CASSHSGSNQPQHF; CDR3nt: TGTGCCAGCAGCCATTCGGGCAGCAATCAGCCCCAGCATTTT; v_gene: TRBV4-2; d_gene: NA; len: 14; abundance: NA; j_gene: TRBJ1-5
CDR3aa: CASTASGGAGDTQYF; CDR3nt: TGTGCCAGCACAGCTAGCGGGGGGGCCGGAGATACGCAGTATTTT; v_gene: TRBV3-1/TRBV3-2; d_gene: TRBD2; len: 15; abundance: once; j_gene: TRBJ2-3
CDR3aa: CASSLDGYGYTF; CDR3nt: TGTGCCAGCAGCTTGGACGGCTATGGCTACACCTTC; v_gene: TRBV5-6; d_gene: NA; len: 12; abundance: NA; j_gene: TRBJ1-2
CDR3aa: CASSFSDRATNEKLFF; CDR3nt: TGTGCCAGCAGTTTTTCCGACAGAGCAACTAATGAAAAACTGTTTTTT; v_gene: TRBV27; d_gene: NA; len: 16; abundance: NA; j_gene: TRBJ1-4
CDR3aa: CASRTEGQGYSPLHF; CDR3nt: TGTGCCAGCAGAACTGAGGGACAGGGATATTCACCCCTCCACTTT; v_gene: TRBV6-5; d_gene: TRBD1; len: 15; abundance: once; j_gene: TRBJ1-6
CDR3aa: CASSLIDPNTGDGYTF; CDR3nt: TGTGCCAGCAGCTTAATAGACCCCAATACTGGGGATGGCTACACCTTC; v_gene: TRBV5-6; d_gene: NA; len: 16; abundance: once; j_gene: TRBJ1-2
CDR3aa: CASSPTSAQETQYF; CDR3nt: TGTGCCAGCTCACCGACTAGCGCACAAGAGACCCAGTACTTC; v_gene: TRBV18; d_gene: TRBD2; len: 14; abundance: NA; j_gene: TRBJ2-5
CDR3aa: CASSRRGRASEQYF; CDR3nt: TGTGCCAGCAGCCGCCGCGGGAGGGCCTCCGAGCAGTACTTC; v_gene: TRBV7-8; d_gene: TRBD2; len: 14; abundance: NA; j_gene: TRBJ2-7
CDR3aa: CASSPDRNQPQHF; CDR3nt: TGTGCCAGCAGCCCAGACCGAAATCAGCCCCAGCATTTT; v_gene: TRBV6-5; d_gene: NA; len: 13; abundance: NA; j_gene: TRBJ1-5
CDR3aa: CASSWSGQVNEKLFF; CDR3nt: TGCGCCAGCAGCTGGTCCGGACAAGTTAATGAAAAACTGTTTTTT; v_gene: TRBV5-1; d_gene: NA; len: 15; abundance: NA; j_gene: TRBJ1-4
CDR3aa: CASETQGSEQYF; CDR3nt: TGTGCCAGCGAAACACAGGGGAGCGAGCAGTACTTC; v_gene: TRBV18; d_gene: TRBD1; len: 12; abundance: NA; j_gene: TRBJ2-7
CDR3aa: CASQNRGRGETQYF; CDR3nt: TGTGCCAGCCAAAACAGGGGACGGGGAGAGACCCAGTACTTC; v_gene: TRBV19; d_gene: TRBD1; len: 14; abundance: once; j_gene: TRBJ2-5
CDR3aa: CASRSQGAVYNSPLHF; CDR3nt: TGTGCCAGCAGATCACAGGGGGCGGTTTATAATTCACCCCTCCACTTT; v_gene: TRBV2; d_gene: TRBD1; len: 16; abundance: NA; j_gene: TRBJ1-6
CDR3aa: CASRENAGEQFF; CDR3nt: TGTGCCAGCAGGGAGAATGCGGGGGAACAGTTCTTC; v_gene: TRBV2; d_gene: TRBD2; len: 12; abundance: NA; j_gene: TRBJ2-1
CDR3aa: CASSLGTSSRETQYF; CDR3nt: TGTGCCAGCAGCTTGGGGACTAGCTCTCGAGAGACCCAGTACTTC; v_gene: TRBV7-2; d_gene: TRBD2; len: 15; abundance: NA; j_gene: TRBJ2-5
CDR3aa: CASSLFDMNTEAFF; CDR3nt: TGTGCCAGCAGCTTGTTCGATATGAACACTGAAGCTTTCTTT; v_gene: TRBV5-8; d_gene: NA; len: 14; abundance: NA; j_gene: TRBJ1-1
CDR3aa: CASSTGGVGTEAFF; CDR3nt: TGCGCCAGCAGCACAGGAGGGGTAGGCACTGAAGCTTTCTTT; v_gene: TRBV5-1; d_gene: NA; len: 14; abundance: NA; j_gene: TRBJ1-1
CDR3aa: CASSISGNTIYF; CDR3nt: TGTGCCAGCAGCATCTCTGGAAACACCATATATTTT; v_gene: TRBV12-3/TRBV12-4; d_gene: NA; len: 12; abundance: NA; j_gene: TRBJ1-3
CDR3aa: CASSYHTASGGAGETQYF; CDR3nt: TGTGCCAGCAGCTACCACACAGCTAGCGGGGGGGCCGGAGAGACCCAGTACTTC; v_gene: TRBV11-2; d_gene: TRBD2; len: 18; abundance: NA; j_gene: TRBJ2-5
CDR3aa: CASSFDGRGTDTQYF; CDR3nt: TGTGCCAGCAGCTTCGACGGGAGGGGTACAGATACGCAGTATTTT; v_gene: TRBV5-6; d_gene: TRBD2; len: 15; abundance: NA; j_gene: TRBJ2-3
CDR3aa: CASSPARKTTGAFGNTIYF; CDR3nt: TGTGCCAGCAGCCCCGCTCGAAAGACGACAGGGGCTTTTGGAAACACCATATATTTT; v_gene: TRBV3-1/TRBV3-2; d_gene: TRBD1; len: 19; abundance: once; j_gene: TRBJ1-3
CDR3aa: CASSIDGTGGYGYTF; CDR3nt: TGTGCCAGTAGTATCGACGGGACAGGAGGTTATGGCTACACCTTC; v_gene: TRBV19; d_gene: TRBD1; len: 15; abundance: NA; j_gene: TRBJ1-2
CDR3aa: CASSYPRGPRLTDPYEQYF; CDR3nt: TGTGCCAGCAGCTATCCCCGGGGCCCCCGTCTGACCGACCCTTACGAGCAGTACTTC; v_gene: TRBV21-1; d_gene: NA; len: 19; abundance: NA; j_gene: TRBJ2-7
CDR3aa: CASTWSSGGGNEQFF; CDR3nt: TGTGCCAGCACCTGGAGTAGCGGGGGGGGAAATGAGCAGTTCTTC; v_gene: TRBV7-2; d_gene: TRBD2; len: 15; abundance: NA; j_gene: TRBJ2-1
CDR3aa: CATRTEAYYEQYF; CDR3nt: TGTGCCACCAGGACAGAAGCCTACTACGAGCAGTACTTC; v_gene: TRBV6-5; d_gene: NA; len: 13; abundance: NA; j_gene: TRBJ2-7
CDR3aa: CASSLRESYGYTF; CDR3nt: TGTGCCAGCAGCTTAAGGGAGTCCTATGGCTACACCTTC; v_gene: TRBV7-9; d_gene: NA; len: 13; abundance: NA; j_gene: TRBJ1-2
CDR3aa: CASRRGTSGGDTQYF; CDR3nt: TGTGCCAGCAGACGCGGGACTAGCGGGGGGGATACGCAGTATTTT; v_gene: TRBV6-5; d_gene: TRBD2; len: 15; abundance: few; j_gene: TRBJ2-3
CDR3aa: CASSQQRAGLAGLPSTDTQYF; CDR3nt: TGCGCCAGCAGCCAACAAAGAGCCGGACTAGCGGGATTACCTAGCACAGATACGCAGTATTTT; v_gene: TRBV4-1; d_gene: TRBD2; len: 21; abundance: NA; j_gene: TRBJ2-3
CDR3aa: CASSLALQGGTEAFF; CDR3nt: TGTGCCAGCAGCTTGGCTCTCCAGGGCGGCACTGAAGCTTTCTTT; v_gene: TRBV5-6; d_gene: NA; len: 15; abundance: NA; j_gene: TRBJ1-1
CDR3aa: CASSLGVRDTQYF; CDR3nt: TGTGCCAGCAGCTTAGGAGTGAGGGATACGCAGTATTTT; v_gene: TRBV11-2; d_gene: NA; len: 13; abundance: NA; j_gene: TRBJ2-3
CDR3aa: CASSHPGGWETQYF; CDR3nt: TGTGCCAGCAGCCATCCGGGGGGCTGGGAGACCCAGTACTTC; v_gene: TRBV14; d_gene: NA; len: 14; abundance: NA; j_gene: TRBJ2-5
CDR3aa: CASGTGTGFWRNTEAFF; CDR3nt: TGTGCCAGCGGGACCGGGACAGGGTTTTGGAGGAACACTGAAGCTTTCTTT; v_gene: TRBV25-1; d_gene: TRBD1; len: 17; abundance: NA; j_gene: TRBJ1-1
CDR3aa: CASSFQGRETQYF; CDR3nt: TGCGCCAGTTCCTTTCAGGGAAGAGAGACCCAGTACTTC; v_gene: TRBV5-1; d_gene: NA; len: 13; abundance: NA; j_gene: TRBJ2-5
CDR3aa: CASSLSAGGVYGYTF; CDR3nt: TGTGCCAGCAGTTTATCGGCAGGGGGTGTCTATGGCTACACCTTC; v_gene: TRBV27; d_gene: TRBD1; len: 15; abundance: NA; j_gene: TRBJ1-2
CDR3aa: CASSPYLGQRRDTIYF; CDR3nt: TGTGCCAGCAGCCCCTACTTGGGACAGAGGAGAGACACCATATATTTT; v_gene: TRBV5-6; d_gene: TRBD1; len: 16; abundance: NA; j_gene: TRBJ1-3